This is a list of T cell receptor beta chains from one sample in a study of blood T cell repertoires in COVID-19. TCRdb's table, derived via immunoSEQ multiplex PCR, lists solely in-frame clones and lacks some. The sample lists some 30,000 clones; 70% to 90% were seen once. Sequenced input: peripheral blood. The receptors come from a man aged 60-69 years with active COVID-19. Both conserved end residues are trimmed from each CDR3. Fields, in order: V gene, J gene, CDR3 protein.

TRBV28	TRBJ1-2	ASSIDRGTSNYGYT
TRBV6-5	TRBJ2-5	ASSGLAGGVGTQY
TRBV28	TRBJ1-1	ASSLRGKNTEAF
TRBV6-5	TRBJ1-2	ASPRDSIYGYT
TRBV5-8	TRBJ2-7	ASSLIHLTGPYEQY
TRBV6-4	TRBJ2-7	ASSDSPGTKQY
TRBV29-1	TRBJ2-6	SVADRTTFSGANVLT
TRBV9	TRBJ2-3	ASTTGSKADTQY
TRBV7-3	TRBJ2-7	ASSLNRGMGQY
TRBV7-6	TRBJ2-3	ASSLVYTDTQY
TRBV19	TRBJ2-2	ASRFLAGTGELF
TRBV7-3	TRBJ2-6	ASSLITGANVLT
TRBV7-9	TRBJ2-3	ASSLGTVPFTDTQY
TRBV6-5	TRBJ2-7	ASSGQGGSYEQY
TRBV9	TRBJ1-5	ASSVEPYSNQPQH
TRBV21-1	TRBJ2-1	ASSKRLAGGGDEQF
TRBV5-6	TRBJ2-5	ASSLPSGVQETQY
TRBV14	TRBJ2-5	ASSQSPGSGGTQY
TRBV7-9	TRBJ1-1	ASSRQGKGEAF
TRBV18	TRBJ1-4	ASSPRGTNEKLF
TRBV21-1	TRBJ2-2	ASSKGTIGAPNTGELF
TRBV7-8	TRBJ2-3	ASSLGGSLGTDTQY